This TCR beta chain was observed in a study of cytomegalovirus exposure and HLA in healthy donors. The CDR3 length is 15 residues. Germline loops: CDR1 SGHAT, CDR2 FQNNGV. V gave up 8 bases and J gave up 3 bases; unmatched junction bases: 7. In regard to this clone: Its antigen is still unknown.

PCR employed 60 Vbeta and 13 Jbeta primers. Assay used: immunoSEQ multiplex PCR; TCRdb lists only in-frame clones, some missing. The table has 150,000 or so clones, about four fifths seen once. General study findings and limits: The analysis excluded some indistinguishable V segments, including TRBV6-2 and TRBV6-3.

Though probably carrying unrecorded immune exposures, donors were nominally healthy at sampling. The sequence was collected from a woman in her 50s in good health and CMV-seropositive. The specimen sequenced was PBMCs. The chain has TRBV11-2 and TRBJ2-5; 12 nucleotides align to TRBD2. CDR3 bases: TGTGCCAGCGGACTAGCGGGACGGAGGGAAGAGACCCAGTACTTC. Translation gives CASGLAGRREETQYF.